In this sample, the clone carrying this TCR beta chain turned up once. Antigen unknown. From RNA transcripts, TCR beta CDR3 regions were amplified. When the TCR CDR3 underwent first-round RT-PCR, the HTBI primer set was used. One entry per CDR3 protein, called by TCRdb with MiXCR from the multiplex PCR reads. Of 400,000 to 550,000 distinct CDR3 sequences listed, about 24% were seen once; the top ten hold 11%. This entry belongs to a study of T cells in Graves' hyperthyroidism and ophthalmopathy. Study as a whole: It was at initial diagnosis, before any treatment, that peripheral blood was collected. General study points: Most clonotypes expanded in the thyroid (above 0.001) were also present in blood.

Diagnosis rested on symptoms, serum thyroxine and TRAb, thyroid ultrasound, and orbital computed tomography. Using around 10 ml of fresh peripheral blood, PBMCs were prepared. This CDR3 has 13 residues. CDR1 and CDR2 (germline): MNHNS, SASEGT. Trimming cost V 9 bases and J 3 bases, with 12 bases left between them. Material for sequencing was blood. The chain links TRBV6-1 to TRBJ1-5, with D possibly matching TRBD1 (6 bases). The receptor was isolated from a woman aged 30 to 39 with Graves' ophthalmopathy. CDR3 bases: TGTGCCAGGGTAGGGGGTTTCAATCAGCCCCAGCATTTT. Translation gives CARVGGFNQPQHF.